This T cell receptor beta chain was recovered during a study of blood T cell repertoires in COVID-19. For the study at large: Sources were T cells, B-cell-depleted T cells, or PBMCs; the material itself was cDNA or gDNA.

The CDR3 is made up of 17 amino acids. V dropped 6 bases and J dropped 6 bases, with 23 bases sitting between them. Germline V gives CDR1 SEHNR, CDR2 FQNEAQ (reference sequence). Methods used by the authors: Reference gene primer amplification gave estimated nucleated cell counts. The table came from immunoSEQ multiplex PCR; TCRdb's copy has only in-frame clones and leaves some out. V and J calls and clone size are given by that table; D and trimming were obtained from the DNA. The sample has roughly 63,000 clones, 85% to 90% seen once. The source is a man aged 50-59 years with acute or convalescent COVID-19. V usage is TRBV7-9 and J usage is TRBJ2-2; D perhaps matches TRBD1 (6 bases). The source material was peripheral blood. The CDR3 nucleotides read TGTGCCAGCAGGATTCAGGTCAGGGGACGTAAATCCGGGGAGCTGTTTTTT. This translates into CASRIQVRGRKSGELFF.